Below are 30 T cell receptor beta chains sequenced from a single sample in a study of radiation and T cells in renal cell carcinoma (dated by TCRdb to the early 2020s). Receptor libraries were prepared by the immunoSEQ multiplex PCR assay. TCRdb stores this immuneACCESS table with in-frame sequences only. Part of the clones is absent; in the studies checked, under half of the shortfall reflects unresolved V genes, and no reason is known for the rest. In this sample the table shows about 20,000 clones, 55% to 80% of which occur a single time. Clones ranked in the top ten supply roughly an eighth of the sample. Taken with the paper, the label for time point translates to: tumor resected at nephrectomy. This sample's treatment or condition label indicates: 15 Gy SBRT to primary tumor, nephrectomy 4 weeks later. Sequenced material: tumor tissue, taken from a patient whose treatment included radiotherapy and nephrectomy. The receptors come from a woman in her 70s with renal cell carcinoma.

Remarks on this clone: The sample carries other DNA sequences with the same CDR3. The V call is TRBV27, the J call TRBJ2-5; 8 nucleotides match TRBD1. This CDR3 comprises 13 residues. The J segment lost 5 bases and the V segment lost 5 bases, leaving 4 bases of the junction unmatched. Germline V gives CDR1 MNHEY, CDR2 SMNVEV (reference sequence). CDR3 coding DNA: TGTGCCAGCAGTCTGAACAGGGGGGAGACCCAGTACTTC. Encoded protein: CASSLNRGETQYF.

V gene TRBV7-3 combines with J gene TRBJ1-5; no clear D gene. The CDR3 spans 16 residues. In germline, CDR1 is SGHTA, CDR2 FQGTGA. Trimming left V 1 base short and J 0 bases short, with 10 bases between. The CDR3 DNA reads TGTGCCAGCAGCTTAAGAGTCCAATTTAGCAATCAGCCCCAGCATTTT. Protein sequence: CASSLRVQFSNQPQHF.

V is TRBV10-3 and J is TRBJ2-3; D is tentatively TRBD1 or TRBD2 (5 bases each). From germline, CDR1 is ENHRY and CDR2 SYGVKD. Trimming left V 6 bases short and J 0 bases short, with 13 bases between. The CDR3 length is 15 residues. CDR3 bases: TGTGCCATCAGGGGGGACGGGGCTAGCACAGATACGCAGTATTTT. Translated, it gives CAIRGDGASTDTQYF.

The CDR3 here is CASSQAVGGGRSEQYF. Written as DNA, the CDR3 is TGCGCCAGCAGCCAAGCAGTGGGCGGGGGGAGGTCCGAGCAGTACTTC. The chain couples TRBV4-1 to TRBJ2-7; 8 bases agree with TRBD2. The V gene end was trimmed by 1 base and the J gene end by 6 bases; junction bases not matched to a gene: 11. This CDR3 spans 16 amino acids. Looked up from germline, CDR1 is MGHRA and CDR2 is YSYEKL.

The chain links TRBV9 to TRBJ2-5; D unclear. Germline CDR1 is SGDLS and CDR2 is YYNGEE. The CDR3 contains 14 residues. The V end lost 0 bases, the J end lost 4 bases, and 10 bases lay between the germline ends. CDR3 sequence (DNA): TGTGCCAGCAGCGTAGGGCTGCCGGGAGAGACCCAGTACTTC. Translation: CASSVGLPGETQYF.

The chain employs TRBV6-4 and TRBJ2-3; TRBD2 agrees at 9 bases. The V gene's germline CDR1 is MRHNA and CDR2 SNTAGT. J was trimmed by 2 bases and V by 3 bases; bases with no gene match: 6. The CDR3 contains 16 residues. This CDR3 reads CASSELAGANTDTQYF. DNA of the CDR3: TGTGCCAGCAGTGAGTTAGCGGGGGCTAACACAGATACGCAGTATTTT.

The CDR3 bases are TGCGCCAGCAGCATTTCCGGCCCCAATCAGCCCCAGCATTTT. Amino acids: CASSISGPNQPQHF. J is TRBJ1-5 and V is TRBV5-1; D not resolved. From germline, CDR1 is SGHRS and CDR2 YFSETQ. V lost 4 bases and J 3 bases, leaving 11 bases between the germline ends. CDR3 length equals 14 residues.

The rearrangement uses TRBV7-2 and TRBJ2-5; D is unclear. The CDR3 extends over 13 amino acids. V gave up 6 bases and J gave up 3 bases, with 11 bases separating them. Germline CDR1 SGHTA, CDR2 FQGNSA. For the CDR3, the DNA is TGTGCCAGCAGGGGTCTGAGCAAAGAGACCCAGTACTTC. This gives the protein CASRGLSKETQYF. The whole variable domain, remainder taken from reference TRBV7-2 and TRBJ2-5, is GAGVSQSPSNKVTEKGKDVELRCDPISGHTALYWYRQSLGQGLEFLIYFQGNSAPDKSGLPSDRFSAERTGGSVSTLTIQRTQQEDSAVYLCASRGLSKETQYFGPGTRLLVL.

In regard to this clone: This sample includes further DNA sequences coding for the same CDR3. The genes are TRBV30 and TRBJ1-1; D gene ambiguous. This CDR3 spans 13 amino acids. The V and J ends lost 0 bases and 1 base respectively, with 6 bases between them. CDR1 is GTSNPN and CDR2 is SVGIG in the germline V gene (reference sequence). CDR3 sequence (DNA): TGTGCCTGGAGTGTAAAGGGGAACACTGAAGCTTTCTTT. This codes for CAWSVKGNTEAFF.

The chain combines TRBV2 with TRBJ1-1; TRBD1 might be the D (5 bases). Germline V gene lookup returns CDR1 SNHLY and CDR2 FYNNEI. The CDR3 sequence is 13 residues long. Trimming took 7 bases from V and 1 from J, leaving 10 bases between them. The CDR3 is CASMGGRNTEAFF. The CDR3, as DNA: TGTGCCAGCATGGGGGGACGGAACACTGAAGCTTTCTTT.

The gene calls are TRBV5-5 and TRBJ1-2; TRBD1 might be the D (5 bases). The germline V and J ends were trimmed by 4 bases and 5 bases, with 18 bases remaining between them. The germline V gene encodes CDR1 SGHKS and CDR2 YYEKEE (reference sequence). CDR3 length: 15 amino acids. DNA of the CDR3: TGTGCCAGCAGCCAGGTGGGGGGAAGAGGATATGGCTACACCTTC. It specifies CASSQVGGRGYGYTF. The variable domain in full, with the rest retrieved from reference TRBV5-5 and TRBJ1-2, is DAGVTQSPTHLIKTRGQQVTLRCSPISGHKSVSWYQQVLGQGPQFIFQYYEKEERGRGNFPDRFSARQFPNYSSELNVNALLLGDSALYLCASSQVGGRGYGYTFGSGTRLTVV.

The chain uses TRBV30 and TRBJ1-2; possibly TRBD1 for D (6 bases). The CDR3 runs to 14 residues. Trimming stripped 2 bases from V and 2 bases from J, with 12 bases between. Looked up from germline, CDR1 is GTSNPN and CDR2 is SVGIG (reference sequence). Here the CDR3 reads CAWSLDSGNYGYTF. CDR3 DNA: TGTGCCTGGAGTTTGGACAGTGGAAACTATGGCTACACCTTC.

The sample holds one count of this clone. CDR3 bases: TGTGCCAGCAGCGCCCTCGGGGAGCTGTTTTTT. It is translated as CASSALGELFF. This chain joins TRBV9 and TRBJ2-2, with D unresolved. The V end was cut by 3 bases, the J end by 7 bases, with 4 bases between. The germline gives CDR1 SGDLS, CDR2 YYNGEE. The CDR3 extends over 11 amino acids.

The J gene is TRBJ2-5, the V gene TRBV15; D might be TRBD2 (5 bases). The CDR3 is made up of 14 amino acids. Germline lookup yields CDR1 LNHNV and CDR2 YYDKDF (reference sequence). V was clipped by 1 base and J by 2 bases, with 8 bases between them. The CDR3 reads CATSRVPGQETQYF. CDR3 sequence (DNA): TGTGCCACCAGCAGAGTTCCGGGGCAAGAGACCCAGTACTTC.

Only one count was recorded for this clone. The chain recombines TRBV21-1 with TRBJ1-3. TRBV21-1 counts as a pseudogene. The CDR3 is 15 residues long. In nucleotides, the CDR3 is TGTGCCAGCAGCAAAGTTCTTACGTCGGGAAACACCATATATTTT. Translation: CASSKVLTSGNTIYF.

V gene TRBV4-2 combines with J gene TRBJ1-5; D remains unclear. V gave up 2 bases and J gave up 6 bases, with 11 bases separating them. CDR1 and CDR2 from the germline V gene are LGHNA and YNFKEQ. The CDR3 runs 14 residues. In nucleotides, the CDR3 is TGTGCCAGCAGCCAAACCGATGTGGGTCAGCCCCAGCATTTT. This encodes CASSQTDVGQPQHF.

This sequence joins TRBV4-1 and TRBJ1-1; D remains unclear. This CDR3 is built from 13 residues. The V and J ends lost 6 bases and 1 base respectively, with 9 bases between them. Per the germline V gene, CDR1 is MGHRA and CDR2 is YSYEKL. CDR3 in amino acids: CASRARENTEAFF. Written as DNA, the CDR3 is TGCGCCAGCAGAGCGAGGGAGAACACTGAAGCTTTCTTT.

The chain links TRBV29-1 to TRBJ1-1; no clear D. Germline lookup yields CDR1 SQVTM and CDR2 ANQGSEA. The CDR3 consists of 15 residues. V was trimmed by 1 base and J by 0 bases, leaving 12 bases between them. CDR3 DNA sequence: TGCAGCGTTGAAGGGGCAGCAGACCTGAACACTGAAGCTTTCTTT. Its translation: CSVEGAADLNTEAFF.

The J gene is TRBJ2-5, the V gene TRBV19; D not resolved. The CDR3 loop spans 14 amino acids. V was pared by 3 bases and J by 5 bases, with 13 bases between. Germline CDR1 and CDR2: LNHDA and SQIVND (reference sequence). The CDR3 reads CASSIFLSGETQYF. The CDR3 nucleotides are TGTGCCAGTAGTATTTTTTTGTCCGGGGAGACCCAGTACTTC.

This clone was observed a handful of times. The chain is built from TRBV7-9 and TRBJ2-7; D may be TRBD2 (6 bases). V was shortened by 1 base and J by 2 bases, with 12 bases between the two germline ends. This CDR3 has 15 residues. Germline V gene sequence: CDR1 SEHNR, CDR2 FQNEAQ (reference sequence). The CDR3 region is CASSLGAGPTYEQYF. The CDR3 DNA reads as TGTGCCAGCAGCTTAGGTGCGGGGCCGACCTACGAGCAGTACTTC.

The chain uses TRBV4-1 and TRBJ1-3; D not resolved. Deletions cut 1 base from V and 0 bases from J, with 7 bases between. Germline V gene data show CDR1 as MGHRA and CDR2 as YSYEKL. The CDR3 is 15 amino acids. The DNA for the CDR3 is TGCGCCAGCAGCCAAGCTTCCATCTCTGGAAACACCATATATTTT. As protein: CASSQASISGNTIYF.

This chain joins TRBV28 and TRBJ2-5; 8 nucleotides match TRBD1. Germline CDR1 MDHEN, CDR2 SYDVKM. The trim removed 5 bases at V and 5 bases at J, leaving 7 bases unmatched. The CDR3 length is 14 residues. Written as DNA, the CDR3 is TGTGCCAGCAGTATCGCAGGGGGCTTGGAGACCCAGTACTTC. Its protein product is CASSIAGGLETQYF.

The chain uses TRBV30 and TRBJ2-2; D perhaps matches TRBD2 (5 bases). Germline CDR1 and CDR2: GTSNPN and SVGIG (reference sequence). With 3 bases removed from V and 6 bases from J, the gap between germline ends came to 17 bases. The CDR3 runs to 15 residues. CDR3 in DNA: TGTGCCTGGAGGACGGACTCTGGGATCGCCGGGGAGCTGTTTTTT. It specifies CAWRTDSGIAGELFF.

This clone appeared a few times. The J gene is TRBJ2-7, the V gene TRBV5-1, with 7 bases that match TRBD1. CDR3 length: 15 amino acids. V lost 4 bases, J lost 4 bases, and 11 bases stayed unmatched. Germline assignment: CDR1 SGHRS and CDR2 YFSETQ. CDR3 in DNA: TGCGCCAGCAGCGCTACCGGGACAGAGCTTTACGAGCAGTACTTC. It is translated as CASSATGTELYEQYF.

V usage is TRBV20-1 and J usage is TRBJ2-3; unclear D gene. Trimming shortened V by 1 base and J by 14 bases, and 13 bases separated the two germline ends. Germline V CDR1 and CDR2: DFQATT, SNEGSKA (reference sequence). The CDR3 length is 11 residues. The CDR3 loop is CSARAELSRYF. The CDR3 DNA follows: TGCAGTGCTAGAGCGGAACTCTCGAGGTATTTT.

This clone occurred a few times. This chain connects TRBV28 to TRBJ2-7, with D unclear. The CDR3 is 11 amino acids. The germline gives CDR1 MDHEN, CDR2 SYDVKM. The V and J ends lost 5 bases and 1 base respectively, with 3 bases between them. The CDR3 reads CASSGSYEQYF. CDR3 nucleotides: TGTGCCAGCAGTGGATCCTACGAGCAGTACTTC.

The chain carries TRBV4-1 and TRBJ1-2; no reliable D call. The germline V gene encodes CDR1 MGHRA and CDR2 YSYEKL. The CDR3 is made up of 15 amino acids. Trimming shortened V by 0 bases and J by 2 bases, and 10 bases separated the two germline ends. CDR3 region: CASSQDGAGNYGYTF. The CDR3 nucleotides are TGCGCCAGCAGCCAAGATGGTGCGGGGAACTATGGCTACACCTTC.

The table lists this clone with a few counts. The rearrangement joins TRBV30 to TRBJ1-4; 11 bases are a match to TRBD1. CDR1 and CDR2 (germline): GTSNPN, SVGIG (reference sequence). The CDR3 sequence is 14 residues long. V gave up 5 bases and J gave up 7 bases; unmatched junction bases: 6. CDR3: CAWLDRGRREKLFF. Written as DNA, the CDR3 is TGTGCCTGGTTGGACAGGGGGCGTCGTGAAAAACTGTTTTTT.

The genes are TRBV28 and TRBJ1-2, with a possible D match to TRBD1 (5 bases). Germline assignment: CDR1 MDHEN and CDR2 SYDVKM. Between the trimmed V and J ends, which lost 6 bases and 7 bases, there was a span of 18 bases. This CDR3 region has 14 residues. The CDR3 coding sequence is TGTGCCAGCAGCTCTGTCCAGGGCGGTTTTGGCTACACCTTC. Translating gives CASSSVQGGFGYTF.

This chain uses TRBV9 with TRBJ1-1; the D gene is possibly TRBD1 (5 bases). There are 13 residues in the CDR3. Germline loops: CDR1 SGDLS, CDR2 YYNGEE. Trimming pared 4 bases from V and 1 base from J, leaving 8 bases between. CDR3 coding DNA: TGTGCCAGCAGCCGGGACTGGAACACTGAAGCTTTCTTT. Encoded protein: CASSRDWNTEAFF.